This is a list of T cell receptor beta chains from one sample in a study of molecular identifiers for immune sequencing clone quantification. In TCRdb, the PCR reads were re-called with MiXCR into one record per CDR3 protein. The table includes about 640,000 distinct CDR3 sequences, roughly 21% detected once. The sample comprised naive CD8+ T cells from blood, with Jurkat cell RNA spiked in. These TCRs come from a human donor in good health. Some libraries in this study had Jurkat cell RNA spiked in. CDR3s include the opening cysteine and the closing phenylalanine or tryptophan. D genes are given only for firm matches. Clone size is given for some rows only: seen once, a few or many times, or a class if the clone is expanded.

TRBV28,TRBJ2-7,-,many,CASSFRVAEQYF,TGTGCCAGCAGTTTCCGGGTGGCCGAGCAGTACTTC
TRBV9,TRBJ2-7,TRBD1,few,CASSVDADRTNLEQYF,TGTGCCAGCAGCGTAGATGCGGACAGGACGAATCTCGAGCAGTACTTC
TRBV9,TRBJ2-3,TRBD1,many,CASSVEGTVTDTQYF,TGTGCCAGCAGCGTAGAGGGGACAGTCACAGATACGCAGTATTTT
TRBV7-9,TRBJ2-1,-,-,CASSLTINERFF,TGTGCCAGCAGCTTAACCATCAATGAGCGGTTCTTC
TRBV21-1,TRBJ1-4,-,few,CASSIRQGWNEKLFF,TGTGCCAGCAGCATAAGACAGGGTTGGAATGAAAAACTGTTTTTT
TRBV20-1,TRBJ2-7,-,many,CSALSETSYEQYF,TGCAGTGCCCTGTCGGAGACCTCCTACGAGCAGTACTTC
TRBV5-6,TRBJ2-7,-,many,CATGIREATYEQYF,TGTGCCACCGGGATCCGAGAGGCGACCTACGAGCAGTACTTC
TRBV29-1,TRBJ1-1,-,few,CSVKGGTEAFF,TGCAGCGTAAAAGGGGGGACTGAAGCTTTCTTT
TRBV5-4,TRBJ2-3,-,many,CASSSRDLTRDTQYF,TGTGCCAGCAGCTCGCGGGATTTAACCAGGGATACGCAGTATTTT
TRBV2,TRBJ2-7,TRBD2,many,CASMEREATYEQYF,TGTGCCAGCATGGAGCGGGAGGCAACCTACGAGCAGTACTTC
TRBV11-2,TRBJ1-4,-,few,CASSPEVLARNEKLFF,TGTGCCAGCAGCCCCGAAGTCCTCGCCCGGAATGAAAAACTGTTTTTT
TRBV29-1,TRBJ1-1,-,many,CSVAPTRGLESFF,TGCAGCGTGGCCCCCACTCGTGGTCTCGAATCTTTCTTT
TRBV6-2/TRBV6-3,TRBJ2-7,TRBD1,-,CASSLPGQGISSYEQYF,TGTGCCAGCAGCCTTCCGGGACAGGGTATATCTTCCTACGAGCAGTACTTC
TRBV28,TRBJ2-4,-,many,CASSPLGLGNIQYF,TGTGCCAGCAGTCCCCTGGGTCTTGGAAACATTCAGTACTTC
TRBV5-1,TRBJ1-1,-,many,CASSAGGAGMNTEAFF,TGCGCCAGCAGCGCTGGCGGGGCAGGCATGAACACTGAAGCTTTCTTT
TRBV15,TRBJ1-1,-,many,CATSPHRDTEAFF,TGTGCCACCAGTCCGCACAGGGACACTGAAGCTTTCTTT
TRBV24-1,TRBJ2-1,-,many,CATSDVGAYNEQFF,TGTGCCACCAGTGACGTTGGAGCCTACAATGAGCAGTTCTTC
TRBV27,TRBJ2-3,-,many,CARKRPGTDTQYF,TGTGCCAGGAAGCGCCCCGGCACAGATACGCAGTATTTT
TRBV7-9,TRBJ1-1,TRBD1,-,CASSLRDRYTEAFF,TGTGCCAGCAGCCTGCGGGACAGATACACTGAAGCTTTCTTT
TRBV21-1,TRBJ2-2,-,many,CASSIRDREWEGTGELFF,TGTGCCAGCAGCATTAGGGACAGGGAGTGGGAAGGCACCGGGGAGCTGTTTTTT
TRBV6-2/TRBV6-3,TRBJ2-3,-,many,CASSYSTVPDTQYF,TGTGCCAGCAGTTACTCGACTGTCCCAGATACGCAGTATTTT
TRBV13,TRBJ1-2,-,-,CASSAGRGAQDGYTF,TGTGCCAGCAGCGCAGGGCGAGGGGCTCAGGATGGCTACACCTTC
TRBV6-2/TRBV6-3,TRBJ1-6,TRBD1,few,CASSPTRDRGLSPLHF,TGTGCCAGCAGTCCCACCCGGGACAGGGGGCTTTCACCCCTCCACTTT
TRBV4-3,TRBJ1-2,-,-,CASSPGHSNYGYTF,TGCGCCAGCAGCCCTGGCCACTCTAACTATGGCTACACCTTC
TRBV29-1,TRBJ2-7,-,few,CSVEFSSGGYEQYF,TGCAGCGTTGAGTTTTCTAGTGGAGGCTACGAGCAGTACTTC
TRBV13,TRBJ2-4,TRBD1,-,CASSPATGGSAVSKNIQYF,TGTGCCAGCAGTCCAGCGACAGGGGGGTCCGCCGTCTCCAAAAACATTCAGTACTTC